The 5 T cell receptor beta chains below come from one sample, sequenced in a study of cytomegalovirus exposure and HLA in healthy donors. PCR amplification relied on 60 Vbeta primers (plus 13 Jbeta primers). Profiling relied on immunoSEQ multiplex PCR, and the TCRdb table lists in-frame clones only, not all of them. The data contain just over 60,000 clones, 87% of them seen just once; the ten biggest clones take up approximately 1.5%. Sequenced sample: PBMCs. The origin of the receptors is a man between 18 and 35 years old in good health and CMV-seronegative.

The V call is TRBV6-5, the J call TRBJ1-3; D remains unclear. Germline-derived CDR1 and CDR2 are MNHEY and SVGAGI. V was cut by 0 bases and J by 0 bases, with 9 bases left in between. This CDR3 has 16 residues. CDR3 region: CASSYSSRVSGNTIYF. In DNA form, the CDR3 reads TGTGCCAGCAGTTACTCCTCTAGAGTCTCTGGAAACACCATATATTTT.

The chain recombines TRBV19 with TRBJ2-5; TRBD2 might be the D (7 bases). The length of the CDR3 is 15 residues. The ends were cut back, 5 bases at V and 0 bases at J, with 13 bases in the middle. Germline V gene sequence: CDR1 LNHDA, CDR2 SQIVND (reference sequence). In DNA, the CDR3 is TGTGCCAGTAGTCGGGGCGGGGGCTACCAAGAGACCCAGTACTTC. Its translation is CASSRGGGYQETQYF.

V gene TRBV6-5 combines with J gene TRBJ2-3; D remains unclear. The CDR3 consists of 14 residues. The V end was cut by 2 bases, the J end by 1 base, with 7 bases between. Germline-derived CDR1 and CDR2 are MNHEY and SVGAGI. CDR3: CASSYGQRTDTQYF. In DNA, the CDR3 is TGTGCCAGCAGTTACGGGCAGCGCACAGATACGCAGTATTTT.

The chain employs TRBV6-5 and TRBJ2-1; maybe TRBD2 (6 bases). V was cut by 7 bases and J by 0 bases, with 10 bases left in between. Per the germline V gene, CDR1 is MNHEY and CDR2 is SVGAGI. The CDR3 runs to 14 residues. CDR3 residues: CASTLGGSYNEQFF. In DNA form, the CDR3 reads TGTGCCAGCACCTTGGGGGGCTCCTACAATGAGCAGTTCTTC.

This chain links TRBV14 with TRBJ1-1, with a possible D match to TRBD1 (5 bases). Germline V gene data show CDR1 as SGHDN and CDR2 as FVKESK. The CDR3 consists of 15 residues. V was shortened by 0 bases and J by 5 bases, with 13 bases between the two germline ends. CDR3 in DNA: TGTGCCAGCAGCCAAGAAAGACAGATGGGGACTGAAGCTTTCTTT. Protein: CASSQERQMGTEAFF. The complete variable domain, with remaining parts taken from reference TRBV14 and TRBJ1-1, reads EAGVTQFPSHSVIEKGQTVTLRCDPISGHDNLYWYRRVMGKEIKFLLHFVKESKQDESGMPNNRFLAERTGGTYSTLKVQPAELEDSGVYFCASSQERQMGTEAFFGQGTRLTVV.